This T cell receptor (beta chain) originates from a study of blood T cell repertoires in COVID-19. The germline V gene encodes CDR1 SGHRS and CDR2 YFSETQ. The CDR3 loop spans 16 amino acids. Trimming removed 4 bases from V and 10 bases from J; junction bases left unmatched: 11. The method was immunoSEQ multiplex PCR; TCRdb's version includes in-frame clones alone and lacks a portion of them. The repertoire includes 350,000 or so clones, approximately 89% of them detected once, and 3% to 4% sits in the top ten. This clone occurred once. Sequenced material: peripheral blood. The rearrangement uses TRBV5-1 and TRBJ2-1, with TRBD2 matching over 13 bases. The sequence derives from a woman aged 60-70 years with COVID-19, enrolled during active disease. CDR3 in DNA: TGCGCCAGCAGCCGAACTCTAACTAGCGGGGGGGTGGAGCAGTTCTTC. It encodes CASSRTLTSGGVEQFF.